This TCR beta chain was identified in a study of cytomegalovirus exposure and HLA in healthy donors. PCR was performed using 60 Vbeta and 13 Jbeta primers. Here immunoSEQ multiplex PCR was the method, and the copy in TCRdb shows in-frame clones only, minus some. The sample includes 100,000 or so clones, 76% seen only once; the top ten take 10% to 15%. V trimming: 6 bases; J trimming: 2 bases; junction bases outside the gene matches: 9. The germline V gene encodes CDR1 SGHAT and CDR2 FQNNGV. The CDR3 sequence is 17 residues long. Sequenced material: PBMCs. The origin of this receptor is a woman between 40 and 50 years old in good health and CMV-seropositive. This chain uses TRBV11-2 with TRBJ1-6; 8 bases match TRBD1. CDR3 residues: CASSLRTGTTYNSPLHF. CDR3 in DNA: TGTGCCAGCAGTTTAAGGACAGGGACTACCTATAATTCACCCCTCCACTTT.